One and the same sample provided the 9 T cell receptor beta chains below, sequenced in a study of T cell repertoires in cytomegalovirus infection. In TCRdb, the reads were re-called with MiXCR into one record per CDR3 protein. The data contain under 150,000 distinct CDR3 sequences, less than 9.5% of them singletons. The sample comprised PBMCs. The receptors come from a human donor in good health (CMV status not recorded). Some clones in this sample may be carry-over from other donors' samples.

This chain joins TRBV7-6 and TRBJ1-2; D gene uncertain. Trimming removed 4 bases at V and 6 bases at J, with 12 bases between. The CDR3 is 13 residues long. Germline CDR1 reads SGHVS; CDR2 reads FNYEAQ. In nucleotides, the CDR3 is TGTGCCAGCAGCTCGCGGACCGCAAATGGCTACACCTTC. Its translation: CASSSRTANGYTF.

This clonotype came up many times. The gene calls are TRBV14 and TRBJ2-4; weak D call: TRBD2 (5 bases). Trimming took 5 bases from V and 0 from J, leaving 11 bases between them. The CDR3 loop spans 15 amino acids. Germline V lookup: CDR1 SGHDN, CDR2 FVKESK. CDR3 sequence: CASSAPGGAKNIQYF. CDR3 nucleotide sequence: TGTGCCAGCAGCGCCCCCGGAGGAGCCAAAAACATTCAGTACTTC.

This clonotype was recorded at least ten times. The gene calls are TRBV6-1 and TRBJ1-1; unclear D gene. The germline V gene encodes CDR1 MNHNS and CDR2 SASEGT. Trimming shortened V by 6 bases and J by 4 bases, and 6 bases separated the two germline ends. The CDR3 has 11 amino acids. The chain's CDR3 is CASRATTEAFF. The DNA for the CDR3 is TGTGCCAGCAGAGCAACCACTGAAGCTTTCTTT.

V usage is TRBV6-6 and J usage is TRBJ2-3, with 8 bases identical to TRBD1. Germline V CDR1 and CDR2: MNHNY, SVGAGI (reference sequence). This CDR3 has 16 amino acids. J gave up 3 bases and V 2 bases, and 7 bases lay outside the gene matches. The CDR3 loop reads CASSYLDRGRTDTQYF. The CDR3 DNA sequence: TGTGCCAGCAGTTACCTCGACAGGGGAAGAACAGATACGCAGTATTTT.

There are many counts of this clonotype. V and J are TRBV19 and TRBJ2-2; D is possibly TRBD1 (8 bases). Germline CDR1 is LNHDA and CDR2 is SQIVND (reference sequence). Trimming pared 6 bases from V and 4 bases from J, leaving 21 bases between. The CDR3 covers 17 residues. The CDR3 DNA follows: TGTGCCAGTAGACTACACGGACAGGGCGGGGGCACCGGGGAGCTGTTTTTT. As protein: CASRLHGQGGGTGELFF.

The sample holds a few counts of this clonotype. The CDR3 DNA reads as TGTGCCAGCAGTCCCCGCCAGAGCTTACAAGAGACCCAGTACTTC. This sequence encodes CASSPRQSLQETQYF. V gene TRBV28 combines with J gene TRBJ2-5; no definite D call. Trimming pared 5 bases from V and 2 bases from J, leaving 15 bases between. Looked up from germline, CDR1 is MDHEN and CDR2 is SYDVKM. This CDR3 is built from 15 residues.

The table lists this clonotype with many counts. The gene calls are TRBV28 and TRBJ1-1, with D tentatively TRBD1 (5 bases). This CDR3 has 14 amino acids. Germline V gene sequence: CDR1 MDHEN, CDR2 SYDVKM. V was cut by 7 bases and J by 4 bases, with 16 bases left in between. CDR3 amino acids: CASNPPRGSTEAFF. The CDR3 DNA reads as TGTGCCAGCAACCCTCCCCGGGGGTCCACTGAAGCTTTCTTT.

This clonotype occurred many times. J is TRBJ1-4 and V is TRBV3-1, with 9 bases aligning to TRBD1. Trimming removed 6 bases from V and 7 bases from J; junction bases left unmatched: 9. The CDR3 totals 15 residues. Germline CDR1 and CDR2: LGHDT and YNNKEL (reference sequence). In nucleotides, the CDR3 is TGTGCCAGCAGTTTATCGGACAGGGGTGGTGAAAAACTGTTTTTT. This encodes CASSLSDRGGEKLFF.

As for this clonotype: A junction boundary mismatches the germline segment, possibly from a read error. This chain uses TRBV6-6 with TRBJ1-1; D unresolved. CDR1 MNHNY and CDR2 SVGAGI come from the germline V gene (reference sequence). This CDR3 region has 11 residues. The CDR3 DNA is TGTGCCTGCAGGATGAACACTGAAGCTTTCTTT. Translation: CACRMNTEAFF.